The next 8 T cell receptor beta chains were all read from a single sample in a study of blood T cell repertoires in COVID-19. Some clones are missing from TCRdb's copy, which holds only in-frame ones; the method was immunoSEQ multiplex PCR. The repertoire holds about 130,000 clones, with 65% to 85% as singletons. Sequencing was carried out using peripheral blood. Every receptor here comes from a man aged 65 to 79 with acute or convalescent COVID-19.

CDR3 sequence: CASSFEGAGANVLTF. The CDR3 DNA reads TGTGCCAGCAGCTTCGAGGGGGCCGGGGCCAACGTCCTGACTTTC. The chain couples TRBV11-1 to TRBJ2-6; 7 bases map to TRBD1. CDR3 length: 15 residues. The germline V gene encodes CDR1 SGHAT and CDR2 FQDESV (reference sequence). V shed 3 bases and J 4 bases; nucleotides not matched to a gene: 3.

This sequence joins TRBV10-3 and TRBJ1-2; weak D call: TRBD1 (6 bases). The V end lost 4 bases, the J end lost 13 bases, and 19 bases lay between the germline ends. CDR1 is ENHRY, CDR2 SYGVKD, per germline. The CDR3 covers 13 residues. CDR3 coding DNA: TGTGCCATCAGTGCTGAGGCAGGGGCCTACCCCACCTTC. Its translation: CAISAEAGAYPTF.

The rearrangement joins TRBV5-1 to TRBJ2-7; D is possibly TRBD2 (5 bases). Germline lookup yields CDR1 SGHRS and CDR2 YFSETQ. Trimming shortened V by 5 bases and J by 1 base, and 16 bases separated the two germline ends. This CDR3 spans 15 amino acids. The CDR3 spells CASRPNTGGSYEQYF. The CDR3 coding sequence is TGCGCCAGCAGGCCTAACACCGGAGGATCCTACGAGCAGTACTTC.

On this clone: A junction boundary mismatches the germline segment, possibly from a read error. The chain employs TRBV25-1 and TRBJ2-2, with D possibly being TRBD1 (6 bases). In germline, CDR1 is MGHDK, CDR2 SYGVNS. CDR3 length equals 14 residues. The DNA for the CDR3 is TGTGCCAGCAGTCCACAGGGAAGCGCCGGGGATCTGTTTTTT. Its translation: CASSPQGSAGDLFF.

The chain recombines TRBV3-1 (or the pseudogene TRBV3-2) with TRBJ1-6, with TRBD1 matching 8 bases. Germline V CDR1 and CDR2: LGHDT, YNNKEL (reference sequence). CDR3 length: 14 residues. The V gene end was trimmed by 5 bases and the J gene end by 10 bases; junction bases not matched to a gene: 7. This CDR3 reads CASSEDRVGSPLHF. The DNA of the CDR3 is TGTGCCAGCAGCGAGGACAGGGTGGGCTCACCCCTCCACTTT.

The V gene is TRBV25-1, the J gene TRBJ2-5; 8 nucleotides align to TRBD2. CDR3 size: 14 residues. Germline CDR1 and CDR2: MGHDK and SYGVNS. Unmatched junction bases numbered 9, after V lost 7 bases and J lost 5 bases. CDR3 nucleotide sequence: TGTGCCAGCACTTTGGCGGGGGGATTGGAGACCCAGTACTTC. As protein: CASTLAGGLETQYF.

The CDR3 spells CASSLWGGGHTDTQYF. Written as DNA, the CDR3 is TGCGCCAGCAGCTTGTGGGGGGGCGGACACACAGATACGCAGTATTTT. This rearrangement joins TRBV5-1 to TRBJ2-3, with a tentative D call TRBD2 (7 bases). V dropped 1 base and J dropped 2 bases, with 14 bases sitting between them. Germline-derived CDR1 and CDR2 are SGHRS and YFSETQ. The CDR3 covers 16 residues.

The chain employs TRBV28 and TRBJ1-2; D is uncertain. V gave up 2 bases and J gave up 4 bases, with 8 bases separating them. The CDR3 covers 13 residues. The V gene's germline CDR1 is MDHEN and CDR2 SYDVKM. CDR3 DNA: TGTGCCAGCAGTTTAATGGGAGGCTATGGCTACACCTTC. This encodes CASSLMGGYGYTF.